This TCR beta chain came from a study of OX40 agonist ivuxolimab in advanced cancers. Study information: Prior checkpoint blockade (anti-PD-1, anti-PD-L1 or anti-CTLA-4) was permitted; approximately 40% had it.

Some clones are missing from TCRdb's copy, which holds only in-frame ones; the method was immunoSEQ multiplex PCR. The sample has 78,000 or so clones; approximately 90% are singletons. This CDR3 has 16 residues. The junction had 5 bases not matched to a gene; V was cut back by 2 bases and J by 0 bases. In germline, CDR1 is SGHNT, CDR2 YYREEE (reference sequence). The receptor's source is an adult with an advanced solid tumor such as melanoma, head and neck, liver or kidney cancer. The chain uses TRBV5-4 and TRBJ2-1; 7 nucleotides agree with TRBD2. The source was CD4+ or CD8+ T cells sorted from blood, collected in a trial of the OX40 agonist ivuxolimab. CDR3 protein: CASSLIRDYSYNEQFF. The CDR3 DNA is TGTGCCAGCAGCTTAATCCGGGACTACTCCTACAATGAGCAGTTCTTC. Based on the CDR3 plus reference TRBV5-4 and TRBJ2-1, the full variable domain is ETGVTQSPTHLIKTRGQQVTLRCSSQSGHNTVSWYQQALGQGPQFIFQYYREEENGRGNFPPRFSGLQFPNYSSELNVNALELDDSALYLCASSLIRDYSYNEQFFGPGTRLTVL.